These T cell receptor beta chains were read from a single sample in a study of CD8 T cells in ankylosing spondylitis. TCRdb reanalysed the 5' RACE reads using MiXCR and keeps one entry per CDR3 protein. Among 250,000 to 350,000 distinct CDR3 sequences listed, approximately 8% were seen once. The sample comprised blood, either unsorted or a sorted T cell fraction (not recorded which). Source of these receptors: a male donor with ankylosing spondylitis. Both conserved end residues are part of each CDR3. Clone sizes are given selectively: once, few, many, or a class where the clone is expanded.

v_gene	len	abundance	j_gene	CDR3aa
TRBV11-2	12	NA	TRBJ2-5	CASSLVSHAQYF
TRBV12-3/TRBV12-4	12	NA	TRBJ2-3	CASKKLALTQYF
TRBV20-1	16	few	TRBJ2-3	CSVGTEFGVSTDTQYF
TRBV7-9	14	NA	TRBJ2-7	CASSPTGQGNEQYF
TRBV3-1	16	few	TRBJ2-3	CASSRRLAGATDTQYF
TRBV10-3	14	few	TRBJ1-4	CAISESQSNEKLFF
TRBV27	11	NA	TRBJ2-2	CASMRAGELFF
TRBV28	16	NA	TRBJ2-3	CASSFIRDASTDTQYF
TRBV20-1	14	NA	TRBJ2-3	CSALDRGRMDTQYF
TRBV12-3/TRBV12-4	14	NA	TRBJ2-1	CASTTSTSGRAQFF
TRBV7-7	13	many	TRBJ2-1	CASSPTSYNEQFF
TRBV5-1	15	many	TRBJ1-5	CASSVETGRNQPQHF
TRBV7-3	14	few	TRBJ2-1	CASSFGTNYNEQFF
TRBV7-3	15	few	TRBJ2-1	CASSAGQGGADEQFF
TRBV19	14	NA	TRBJ2-1	CASSKQELYNEQFF
TRBV7-2	17	many	TRBJ1-3	CASSQPGQANSGNTIYF
TRBV5-1	15	few	TRBJ2-1	CASSMGLAGRNEQFF
TRBV5-1	13	many	TRBJ2-1	CASRFRDKSEQFF
TRBV7-9	16	NA	TRBJ2-5	CASSLREGQGGQTQYF
TRBV20-1	15	few	TRBJ2-2	CSALYGTANTGELFF